A single sample is the source of the 26 T cell receptor beta chains below, sequenced in a study of T cell clusters in autoimmune cytopenias. One tube held mixed TRB-A and TRB-B primer pools for touch-down PCR. Reprocessing the multiplex PCR reads, TCRdb reports a single entry for every CDR3 protein and omits DNA. This sample lists 9,500 to 15,000 distinct CDR3 sequences; its ten largest clones have around 2.7%. About 37,500 genome equivalents of blood DNA were amplified for TRB. Sequenced: peripheral blood. These receptors all come from a human donor with an autoimmune cytopenia or autoimmune hepatitis (not recorded which).

The V and J genes are TRBV29-1 and TRBJ2-1; TCRdb returns TRBD2, unconfirmable since there is no DNA. Germline CDR1 is SQVTM and CDR2 is ANQGSEA. The length of the CDR3 is 11 residues. The CDR3 protein is CGGSEYNEQFF.

The gene calls are TRBV19 and TRBJ2-1. The CDR3 consists of 12 residues. The germline V gene has CDR1 LNHDA and CDR2 SQIVND (reference sequence). The CDR3 protein is CASSIDLYEQFF.

This chain connects TRBV5-5 to TRBJ1-5. Germline values: CDR1 SGHKS, CDR2 YYEKEE (reference sequence). CDR3 size: 14 residues. The CDR3 loop reads CASSLVYSNQPQHF.

CDR3 sequence: CASSERGWGADNQPQHF. The rearrangement joins TRBV6-1 to TRBJ1-5; TCRdb names TRBD1, which stays unverified in the absence of DNA. The CDR3 has 17 residues. CDR1 and CDR2 from the germline V gene are MNHNS and SASEGT.

This clonotype shows up as medium-sized by frequency. The chain links TRBV15 to TRBJ2-6. The CDR3 runs 15 residues. CDR1 is LNHNV and CDR2 is YYDKDF in the germline V gene (reference sequence). The CDR3 reads CATSSLNSGANVLTF.

The chain recombines TRBV10-3 with TRBJ1-5; checking the TCRdb D call of TRBD1 is not possible without DNA. The CDR3 contains 13 residues. Germline V gives CDR1 ENHRY, CDR2 SYGVKD. CDR3 amino acids: CAIRGGSNQPQHF.

This chain connects TRBV19 to TRBJ1-3; TCRdb's assignment of TRBD1 cannot be checked, as there is no DNA. The CDR3 extends over 19 amino acids. Germline-derived CDR1 and CDR2 are LNHDA and SQIVND (reference sequence). The CDR3 reads CASSIRGQGSFVSGNTIYF.

The J gene is TRBJ2-2, the V gene TRBV19; TCRdb's assignment of TRBD2 cannot be checked, as there is no DNA. The V gene's germline CDR1 is LNHDA and CDR2 SQIVND (reference sequence). CDR3 size: 14 residues. The CDR3 sequence is CASSSLAGAGELFF.

This chain uses TRBV5-1 with TRBJ2-5; the D gene TCRdb calls, TRBD1, cannot be checked with no DNA. CDR1 is SGHRS, CDR2 YFSETQ, per germline. The CDR3 extends over 15 amino acids. The chain's CDR3 is CASSFGTGGRETQYF.

The chain's CDR3 is CASSLAVGQFF. V and J are TRBV12-3 or TRBV12-4 and TRBJ2-1. This CDR3 spans 11 amino acids.

The chain joins TRBV5-1 to TRBJ1-2; the D call of TRBD1 rests on TCRdb alone, since no DNA is present to check it. CDR3 length equals 17 residues. Per the germline V gene, CDR1 is SGHRS and CDR2 is YFSETQ. CDR3 region: CASSPGTGNSFNYGYTF.

V gene TRBV27 combines with J gene TRBJ2-1; TCRdb calls TRBD2, which cannot be checked without DNA. Germline CDR1 and CDR2: MNHEY and SMNVEV (reference sequence). The CDR3 loop spans 15 amino acids. The CDR3 sequence: CASSLSGSALGEQFF.

The V and J genes are TRBV5-1 and TRBJ2-3; TCRdb proposes TRBD2, but this gene call is untestable without DNA. The CDR3 loop spans 17 amino acids. Germline V lookup: CDR1 SGHRS, CDR2 YFSETQ. The CDR3 sequence: CASSSWTSGGPTDTQYF.

V gene TRBV12-3 or TRBV12-4 combines with J gene TRBJ2-1. This CDR3 comprises 14 residues. CDR3 sequence: CASTRGSSYNEQFF.

This clonotype ranks as medium-sized in terms of frequency. This chain uses TRBV29-1 with TRBJ2-3; TCRdb reports TRBD2, a call that lacks DNA to check it against. The CDR3 length is 12 residues. Germline assignment: CDR1 SQVTM and CDR2 ANQGSEA. The CDR3 protein is CSVGLAGDTQYF.

This clonotype is medium-sized by frequency. The chain couples TRBV30 to TRBJ2-3; TCRdb indicates TRBD1, and absent DNA this call remains unverified. The CDR3 consists of 17 residues. Germline loops: CDR1 GTSNPN, CDR2 SVGIG (reference sequence). CDR3 residues: CAWSVPGQGRLTDTQYF. The whole variable domain, remainder taken from reference TRBV30 and TRBJ2-3, is SQTIHQWPATLVQPVGSPLSLECTVEGTSNPNLYWYRQAAGRGLQLLFYSVGIGQISSEVPQNLSASRPQDRQFILSSKKLLLSDSGFYLCAWSVPGQGRLTDTQYFGPGTRLTVL.

Judged by frequency, this clonotype is medium-sized. The V and J genes are TRBV29-1 and TRBJ2-3; the TCRdb call, TRBD2, lacks DNA for checking. Germline values: CDR1 SQVTM, CDR2 ANQGSEA. The CDR3 runs to 16 residues. The CDR3 loop reads CSTPEGSSPLGDTQYF.

This chain links TRBV5-4 with TRBJ2-7; TCRdb reports TRBD2, a call that lacks DNA to check it against. The germline V gene has CDR1 SGHNT and CDR2 YYREEE (reference sequence). The CDR3 sequence is 16 residues long. CDR3 loop: CASSGIPGLSSNEQYF.

The chain uses TRBV15 and TRBJ1-1; TCRdb's D gene call, TRBD1, goes unchecked for lack of DNA. Germline-derived CDR1 and CDR2 are LNHNV and YYDKDF (reference sequence). The CDR3 sequence is 14 residues long. The chain's CDR3 is CATSRVRGYTEAFF.

The chain recombines TRBV12-3 or TRBV12-4 with TRBJ1-1; TCRdb names TRBD1, which stays unverified in the absence of DNA. The CDR3 contains 13 residues. CDR3 sequence reads: CASSLSAGVRAFF.

This clonotype is medium-sized by frequency. The chain carries TRBV19 and TRBJ2-1; TCRdb returns TRBD1, unconfirmable since there is no DNA. CDR1 is LNHDA, CDR2 SQIVND, per germline (reference sequence). The CDR3 is 14 amino acids. The CDR3 loop reads CASSIGQEVDEQFF.

This clonotype counts as medium-sized by frequency. V is TRBV29-1 and J is TRBJ2-7. This CDR3 spans 14 amino acids. The germline gives CDR1 SQVTM, CDR2 ANQGSEA. The chain's CDR3 is CSVAVGGGLYEQYF.

According to its frequency, this clonotype is medium-sized. The rearrangement joins TRBV12-3 or TRBV12-4 to TRBJ2-6. This CDR3 region has 13 residues. The CDR3 sequence: CASSGSGANVLTF.

The V gene is TRBV12-3 or TRBV12-4, the J gene TRBJ1-1. This CDR3 comprises 15 residues. The CDR3 is CASIKEGPRTTEAFF.

V gene TRBV6-1 combines with J gene TRBJ2-5; as DNA is missing, the TRBD1 call by TCRdb cannot be tested. The CDR3 length is 14 residues. CDR1 MNHNS and CDR2 SASEGT come from the germline V gene. The CDR3 sequence is CASSERGRGETQYF.

The V gene is TRBV6-5, the J gene TRBJ2-2; without DNA, the TCRdb call of TRBD2 cannot be checked. Germline V lookup: CDR1 MNHEY, CDR2 SVGAGI. This CDR3 has 13 residues. This CDR3 is CASRPLGIGELFF.